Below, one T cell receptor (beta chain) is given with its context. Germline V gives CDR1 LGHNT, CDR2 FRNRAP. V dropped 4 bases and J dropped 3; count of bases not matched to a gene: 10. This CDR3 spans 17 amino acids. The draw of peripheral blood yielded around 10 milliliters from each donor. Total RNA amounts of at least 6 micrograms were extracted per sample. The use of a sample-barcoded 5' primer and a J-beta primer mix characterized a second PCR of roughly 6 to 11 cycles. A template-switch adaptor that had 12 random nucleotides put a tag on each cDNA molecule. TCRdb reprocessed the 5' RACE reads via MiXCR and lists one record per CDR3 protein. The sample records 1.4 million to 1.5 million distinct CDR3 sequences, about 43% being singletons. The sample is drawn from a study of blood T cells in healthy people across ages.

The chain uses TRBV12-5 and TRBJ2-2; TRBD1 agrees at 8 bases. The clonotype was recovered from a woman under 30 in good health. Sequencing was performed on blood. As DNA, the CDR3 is TGTGCTAGTGGTTCGGGTCGGACAGGGTTCGACACCGGGGAGCTGTTTTTT. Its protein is CASGSGRTGFDTGELFF.